One and the same sample provided the 15 T cell receptor beta chains below, sequenced in a study of blood T cell repertoires in COVID-19. Data came from immunoSEQ multiplex PCR; TCRdb stores just in-frame clones and leaves some out. Of around 200,000 clones listed, approximately 83% are singletons. Specimen: peripheral blood. Receptors were obtained from a woman younger than 45 with COVID-19, enrolled during active disease.

The rearrangement links TRBV6-6 to TRBJ2-1; TRBD2 agrees at 13 bases. Germline V gene sequence: CDR1 MNHNY, CDR2 SVGAGI (reference sequence). The CDR3 covers 14 residues. V lost 7 bases to trimming and J lost 7 bases; unmatched junction nucleotides: 4. In nucleotides, the CDR3 is TGTGCCAGCACCCCGGGACTAGCGGGAAATGAGCAGTTCTTC. Protein product: CASTPGLAGNEQFF.

The chain combines TRBV2 with TRBJ2-1, with D unresolved. Trimming shortened V by 6 bases and J by 5 bases, and 2 bases separated the two germline ends. In germline, CDR1 is SNHLY, CDR2 FYNNEI. The CDR3 is 10 amino acids. The CDR3 bases are TGTGCCAGCAGCAACAATGAGCAGTTCTTC. Translating gives CASSNNEQFF.

The V call is TRBV28, the J call TRBJ2-5; a possible D gene is TRBD2 (6 bases). Germline V gene sequence: CDR1 MDHEN, CDR2 SYDVKM. There are 15 residues in the CDR3. Deletions cut 3 bases from V and 2 bases from J, with 13 bases between. CDR3 residues: CASSFGRGSQETQYF. CDR3 DNA: TGTGCCAGCAGTTTCGGGCGGGGATCACAAGAGACCCAGTACTTC.

The chain uses TRBV3-1 (or the pseudogene TRBV3-2) and TRBJ1-2; 9 nucleotides match TRBD1. Germline values: CDR1 LGHDT, CDR2 YNNKEL (reference sequence). V lost 1 base, J lost 8 bases, and 11 bases stayed unmatched. There are 16 residues in the CDR3. CDR3 nucleotide sequence: TGTGCCAGCAGCCAAGTTACAGGGGGCGCGAGTTACGGCTACACCTTC. Its translation is CASSQVTGGASYGYTF.

The V and J genes are TRBV5-4 and TRBJ2-7, with D perhaps TRBD2 (6 bases). With 0 bases removed from V and 1 base from J, the gap between germline ends came to 11 bases. Germline V CDR1 and CDR2: SGHNT, YYREEE (reference sequence). CDR3 length: 15 amino acids. CDR3 coding DNA: TGTGCCAGCAGCTTGGTCGGGACTTTATCCTACGAGCAGTACTTC. This sequence encodes CASSLVGTLSYEQYF.

The V and J genes are TRBV28 and TRBJ1-2; 8 bases align to TRBD1. This CDR3 comprises 14 residues. Germline V gives CDR1 MDHEN, CDR2 SYDVKM. The V gene end was trimmed by 5 bases and the J gene end by 4 bases; junction bases not matched to a gene: 6. The CDR3 sequence: CASSIGQGGYGYTF. The CDR3 bases are TGTGCCAGCAGTATCGGACAGGGAGGCTATGGCTACACCTTC.

The chain carries TRBV3-1 (or the pseudogene TRBV3-2) and TRBJ1-2; D is unresolved. Germline CDR1 is LGHDT and CDR2 is YNNKEL (reference sequence). Trimming shortened V by 1 base and J by 3 bases, and 9 bases separated the two germline ends. This CDR3 has 14 amino acids. The CDR3 DNA reads as TGTGCCAGCAGCCAAGTACGAGGGTACTATGGCTACACCTTC. Its protein is CASSQVRGYYGYTF.

The chain carries TRBV19 and TRBJ1-2; no clear D. Germline V gene lookup returns CDR1 LNHDA and CDR2 SQIVND (reference sequence). V was shortened by 5 bases and J by 8 bases, with 9 bases between the two germline ends. There are 11 residues in the CDR3. CDR3 sequence: CASSPLWGYTF. CDR3 DNA: TGTGCCAGTAGTCCACTATGGGGCTACACCTTC.

J is TRBJ2-1 and V is TRBV12-3 or TRBV12-4; a weak D match, TRBD2 (5 bases). V lost 5 bases and J lost 4, with 9 bases in between. The CDR3 extends over 13 amino acids. CDR3 residues: CASSGGRYNEQFF. Written as DNA, the CDR3 is TGTGCCAGCAGTGGAGGTCGTTACAATGAGCAGTTCTTC.

The chain employs TRBV12-2 and TRBJ1-1. TRBV12-2 is deemed a pseudogene. The CDR3 is made up of 13 amino acids. The CDR3: CASRLAGGTEAFF. The CDR3 DNA sequence: TGTGCAAGTCGCTTAGCTGGCGGGACTGAAGCTTTCTTT.

The gene calls are TRBV9 and TRBJ2-3, with 7 bases fitting TRBD2. V dropped 3 bases and J dropped 6; count of bases not matched to a gene: 10. Germline values: CDR1 SGDLS, CDR2 YYNGEE. The CDR3 has 15 amino acids. CDR3 nucleotide sequence: TGTGCCAGCAGCGGAGAGGGGAGGGCCGAGGATACGCAGTATTTT. This translates into CASSGEGRAEDTQYF.

V usage is TRBV3-1 (or the pseudogene TRBV3-2) and J usage is TRBJ1-4, with 7 bases that match TRBD1. The V and J ends lost 8 bases and 2 bases, in that order; junction bases with no gene match: 5. The CDR3 spans 14 residues. CDR1 LGHDT and CDR2 YNNKEL come from the germline V gene (reference sequence). The CDR3 sequence is CASADRATNEKLFF. In nucleotides, the CDR3 is TGTGCCAGCGCCGACAGGGCCACTAATGAAAAACTGTTTTTT.

The chain recombines TRBV6-2 or TRBV6-3 with TRBJ2-3, with TRBD2 matching over 12 bases. The trim removed 6 bases at V and 4 bases at J, leaving 11 bases unmatched. Germline values: CDR1 MNHEY, CDR2 SVGEGT. CDR3 length: 17 residues. This CDR3 reads CASSLKRLAGASDTQYF. As DNA, the CDR3 is TGTGCCAGCAGCCTCAAACGACTAGCGGGAGCGTCAGATACGCAGTATTTT.

About this clone: Within the sample, other DNA sequences also encode this same CDR3. The chain joins TRBV9 to TRBJ2-5, with D hard to call. The CDR3 runs to 14 residues. The germline V and J ends were trimmed by 0 bases and 1 base, with 7 bases remaining between them. From germline, CDR1 is SGDLS and CDR2 YYNGEE. The DNA for the CDR3 is TGTGCCAGCAGCGTAGGTGGCAGCCAAGAGACCCAGTACTTC. Translation gives CASSVGGSQETQYF. The full variable domain, in which reference TRBV9 and TRBJ2-5 provide the parts outside the CDR3, is DSGVTQTPKHLITATGQRVTLRCSPRSGDLSVYWYQQSLDQGLQFLIQYYNGEERAKGNILERFSAQQFPDLHSELNLSSLELGDSALYFCASSVGGSQETQYFGPGTRLLVL.

In its sample, this clone was seen once. The rearrangement links TRBV25-1 to TRBJ1-1; the D is unclear. The V and J ends lost 0 bases and 1 base respectively, with 3 bases between them. Germline V gene sequence: CDR1 MGHDK, CDR2 SYGVNS. The CDR3 extends over 13 amino acids. Here the CDR3 DNA reads TGTGCCAGCAGTGAATACCAGAACACTGAAGCTTTCTTT. This sequence encodes CASSEYQNTEAFF.